This T cell receptor (beta chain) was recovered during a study of cytomegalovirus exposure and HLA in healthy donors listed by TCRdb under 2017. Background on the whole study: An earlier analysis of 550 to 700 of the donors reported roughly 300 Gb of sequence data and 100 million to 140 million unique TCR beta sequences from about 179 million T cells. About 280 gigabases of sequencing data and tens of millions of unique TCR sequences made up an early release that covered approximately 700 HLA-typed donors. Of the roughly 400 genotyped donors, approximately 81% were placed in the genetic ancestry cluster associated with self-reported Caucasian donors. The study aimed to test whether signatures of past pathogen exposure could be identified by cataloging public T cell receptors. Using immunosequencing, the study profiled T cell repertoires from about 650 subjects and related those repertoires to cytomegalovirus serostatus. In addition to the first cohort of 650 to 800 subjects, a separate validation cohort of 120 different subjects was used. To predict cytomegalovirus infection status, the study brought together high-throughput TCR immunosequencing, statistical association of individual TCRs with disease status, and machine learning. In a later analysis, previously published TCR beta repertoires from 666 donors were re-analyzed and high-resolution HLA genotyping was added so that TCR occurrence patterns could be studied. In the later analysis, no new phenotypic data were used to find candidate immune exposures; instead, reliance was placed on TCR beta sequences and their occurrence across donors. An earlier analysis of several hundred of the donors applied high-throughput TCR beta sequencing to assess whether each TCR beta V gene segment acted as functional or pseudogenic. Donor age, sex, ethnicity and CMV serostatus were collected together with the repertoire data. A later genetic analysis took genome-wide SNP genotypes for 398 of the 666 donors and used that subset as a discovery cohort. All discovery cohort repertoires had been generated on a single sequencing platform. Both class I and class II loci were covered by HLA typing, at four-digit resolution. The number of typed donors differed by locus: 629-630 for A, B, C, DRB1 and DQB1; 500 to 550 for DQA1; some 590 for DPA1; and about 450 for DPB1. Four or five DR-DQ haplotypes were handled as single units for association and clustering because linkage in the cohort was strong. On average, 235,054 unique TCR beta nucleotide sequences were sequenced per donor among several hundred genotyped donors of the cohort, with roughly 18% of those sequences being non-productive.

Paper-wide results and their limitations: In an earlier analysis of around 600 of the donors, most TCR beta V segments appeared in productive rearrangements about 87% or about 30% of the time, broadly matching IMGT annotations. In the study, approximately 160 TCR beta chains were listed as associated with cytomegalovirus. Only TCR beta chains were sequenced in this cohort, and the absence of alpha or paired-chain data limited detectable features. Most TCR sequences were observed very rarely across donors, whereas some public TCRs were present in many individuals. The only immune exposure information available for the cohort was CMV serostatus. In a later analysis, several top co-occurrence clusters were reported to appear linked to parvovirus B19, influenza, CMV and Epstein-Barr virus. Some IMGT-functional V segments, including TRBV6-2 and TRBV6-3, could not be distinguished by the 87-base-pair reads and were therefore excluded. A later analysis found that TCR association rates varied across HLA loci, with DRB1 alleles showing the most associated TCRs and HLA-C alleles the fewest. In a later analysis, HLA-associated TCR beta chains were found to be more clonally expanded and to have lower generation probabilities than equally common non-associated chains. The classifier was reported to diagnose cytomegalovirus status with high specificity and sensitivity in both the original cohort and the validation cohort. Roughly uniform sequencing depth across donors was assumed in presence/absence analyses, although this assumption may not hold. A group of highly shared sequence variants was considered likely to be a technical artifact of the sequencing pipeline. In vitro tests confirmed that three of the cytomegalovirus-associated TCR beta chains recognize cytomegalovirus antigens. According to a later genetic analysis, donors in an Asian-associated ancestry cluster had fewer N-insertions in productive TCRs than the approximately 610-donor mean. Most CMV-associated TCR beta chains appeared to be HLA-restricted in a later analysis, and the HLA associations seemed to be driven largely by CMV exposure. A later analysis associated about 17,000 TCR beta sequences with specific HLA alleles at a false discovery rate of 0.05. HLA typing was unavailable for some donors at each locus, so association tests used only the typed subset. According to the authors, the approach could potentially be generalized to other disease states and immunological phenotypes. Correlated functional status among segregating V segments might be attributable to linkage disequilibrium, but an unknown experimental factor could not be ruled out. The earlier analysis of about 600 of the donors excluded roughly 16 rarely observed V segments, including chromosome 9 orphons, because counts were too low. In a later genetic analysis, a missense DCLRE1C variant was associated with V-gene and J-gene trimming of TCR beta chains, and the association was replicated in an independent cohort. Assigning TCR associations to individual alleles was difficult when HLA alleles, especially DR and DQ, strongly co-occurred. A further reported finding was that TCR beta sequences accurately predicted the HLA-A and HLA-B alleles for most subjects in the first cohort.

The germline V end is reduced by 2 bases and the J end by 8 bases; junction bases left unmatched: 6. The CDR3 starts with the cysteine, ends with the phenylalanine, and has 14 residues. CDR3 DNA only is kept here, 42 bases in frame from base 1. Reading the germline V gene gives CDR1 MGHDK and CDR2 SYGVNS. The library was produced with the immunoSEQ multiplex PCR assay. A mixture of 60 forward primers for TCR Vbeta segments and 13 reverse primers for TCR Jbeta segments was used in the multiplex PCR. A multiplex PCR assay on genomic DNA amplified the CDR3 region of rearranged TCR beta genes. Amplified TCR beta libraries were sequenced as 87-base-pair reads on the Illumina HiSeq System. The paper's processing steps were these. Across the 666 repertoires, a later analysis counted roughly 84 million unique TCR beta chains, 8.5 million to 12 million of which were shared by at least two donors. To remove PCR and sequencing errors, raw reads were error-corrected and collapsed into unique sequences using a nearest-neighbor algorithm that merged closely related sequences. To assign V, D and J gene segments, CDR3 sequences were aligned to IMGT reference sequences. For a sequence to be retained, a match of at least six nucleotides to both a V gene segment and a J gene segment was required. A rearrangement was called productive if the CDR3 had no stop codons and remained in frame with V and J, and every other rearrangement was called non-productive. Following IMGT convention, CDR3 was defined as the stretch from the second conserved V-encoded cysteine up to the conserved J-encoded phenylalanine. The earlier analysis of about 610 of the donors excluded sequences that lacked an unambiguous match to a single V gene segment. An earlier analysis of 450 to 650 of the donors called V segments functional above 56.7% productive rearrangements and segregating when the between-donor standard deviation exceeded 5%. To diagnose cytomegalovirus status from the catalog of TCR beta chain sequences, a statistical classification framework was built. In a later analysis, V and J genes were assigned by comparing TCR nucleotide sequences against IMGT/GENE-DB human TR gene sequences. In a later analysis, CDR3 sequences and most-parsimonious VDJ recombination scenarios were assigned using the TCRdist pipeline. A later analysis defined each TCR beta chain by its CDR3 amino acid sequence plus V-gene family, and excluded reads lacking a unique V-gene family. To address suspected cross-contamination and a sequencing artifact, a later analysis removed around 590 highly shared, low-generation-probability nucleotide sequences. In a later analysis, a clonal expansion index for each public chain was calculated from normalized within-repertoire ranks of inferred template counts. A later analysis computed generation probabilities with a VDJ recombination model fitted to out-of-frame rearrangements, and checked the results against IGoR. In a later analysis, TCR-TCR, TCR-HLA and TCR-CMV co-occurrence was scored with hypergeometric tests, and a repertoire-size bias correction was applied to TCR pairs. To estimate false discovery rates, a later analysis permuted the HLA or CMV assignments 20 times. In a later analysis, co-occurring TCRs were grouped using DBSCAN, and TCRdist sequence similarity was added for clustering within HLA-allele-positive subsets. For co-occurrence clustering, repertoires with fewer than 30,000 or more than 120,000 public chains were excluded, along with roughly five repertoires with anomalous nucleotide sharing. The clones in this table, taken by TCRdb from immuneACCESS, are in-frame only. Not every clone is retained; where verified, under half of the shortfall comes from an unresolved V gene, and the cause of the rest is unknown. V and J calls and clone size come straight from that table; D and trimming were deduced from the DNA. Present in this sample are roughly 130,000 clones, approximately 70% of which were seen just once. The leading ten clones occupy 1.5% of the sample.

Comment on this clone: Its cognate antigen has yet to be identified. Nothing much larger sits one base from this clone, and base qualities are not available.

The cohort comprised 670 or so healthy bone marrow donors. At the time of sampling, every cohort member was nominally healthy, though immune exposures that went unrecorded were likely present. The donor tested CMV seronegative and was one of the 352 seronegative cohort members. A peripheral blood sample was collected from each donor, and TCR beta sequencing was performed on peripheral blood mononuclear cells. The Qiagen DNeasy Blood Extraction Kit was used to extract genomic DNA from the blood cell samples. The sequence links TRBV25-1 to TRBJ1-2, and TRBD1 matches 9 of the central bases. The sequence derives from a man younger than 35 in good health and CMV-seronegative. Specimen: PBMCs. Read as DNA, the sequence is TGTGCCAGCAGTGAAGAGTGGACAGGGGACGGCTACACCTTC. Translated, this is CASSEEWTGDGYTF.